Listed below are T cell receptor beta chains from one sample, sequenced in a study of shared clonotypes between healthy human individuals. Assay: immunoSEQ multiplex PCR; the TCRdb copy retains only in-frame clones and omits some. The sample includes approximately 2,300,000 clones, 85% to 95% of them seen just once. The sequenced sample was naive CD4+ T cells from PBMCs. Every receptor here comes from a man aged 18 to 29 in good health. Some clones in this sample may be carry-over from other donors' samples. CDR3s include the opening cysteine and the closing phenylalanine or tryptophan. The order of the fields is J gene, V gene, CDR3 length, clone size, D gene, CDR3 DNA, CDR3 protein. The D gene is left open where the match is weak. A row's size may be missing; if present it is once, few, many or a size class.

>TRBJ1-2|TRBV2|16|-|-
TGTGCCAGCAGTGAAGTTCAGCCCTCTCTAGGCTATGGCTACACCTTC
CASSEVQPSLGYGYTF
>TRBJ2-3|TRBV6-1|18|-|TRBD2
TGTGCCAGCAGTGAATCTTTATTCGTGGCGGGAGTCACAGATACGCAGTATTTT
CASSESLFVAGVTDTQYF
>TRBJ2-7|TRBV9|15|-|TRBD2
TGTGCCAGCAGCGTCGCTAGCGGGAGTTTTTACGAGCAGTACTTC
CASSVASGSFYEQYF
>TRBJ2-6|TRBV5-6|14|-|-
TGTGCCAGCAGCTTTGGGCCTGGGGCCAACGTCCTGACTTTC
CASSFGPGANVLTF
>TRBJ2-7|TRBV6-5|14|-|TRBD1
TGTGCCAGTACGGGACAGCTTTCCTCCTACGAGCAGTACTTC
CASTGQLSSYEQYF
>TRBJ2-7|TRBV2|15|-|-
TGTGCCAGCAGTCCCACAACAGCAACTACCTACGAGCAGTACTTC
CASSPTTATTYEQYF
>TRBJ2-1|TRBV4-3|13|once|-
TGCGCCAGCAGCCAAGGGTCAGCTGGTGAGCAGTTCTTC
CASSQGSAGEQFF
>TRBJ1-1|TRBV6-5|16|-|-
TGTGCCAGCAGTTACACCAATCCAGGGAGGAGCACTGAAGCTTTCTTT
CASSYTNPGRSTEAFF
>TRBJ2-5|TRBV27|15|-|TRBD2
TGTGCCAGCAGTTTGATCGCGGCGGGAGACGAGACCCAGTACTTC
CASSLIAAGDETQYF
>TRBJ1-3|TRBV7-8|14|-|-
TGTGCCAGCGGATTGGGCAGCTCTGGAAACACCATATATTTT
CASGLGSSGNTIYF
>TRBJ2-7|TRBV4-1|14|-|-
TGCGCCAGCAGCCAAGATTCTAGCCGGACCGAGCAGTACTTC
CASSQDSSRTEQYF
>TRBJ1-5|TRBV6-5|15|-|-
TGTGCCAGCAGTCCCGCGGACAGCCGCAATCAGCCCCAGCATTTT
CASSPADSRNQPQHF